Shown below are 21 T cell receptor beta chains from a single sample sequenced in a study of CD8+CD57+ T cells in acquired aplastic anemia. Patients chosen for sequencing had shown CD8+CD57+ cell expansion by flow cytometry. Genomic DNA provided the template from which TCR beta VDJ and CDR3 profiles were obtained. TCRdb used MiXCR to reprocess the reads, holding one entry per CDR3 protein. The sample holds roughly 250,000 distinct CDR3 sequences, about 80% seen once. What was sequenced was sorted CD4+, CD8+, or CD8+CD57+ T cells (not recorded which) from PBMCs. Receptors originate from a human donor with aplastic anemia.

This chain connects TRBV5-5 to TRBJ2-3, with 7 bases that match TRBD2. Germline CDR1 is SGHKS and CDR2 is YYEKEE (reference sequence). CDR3 size: 13 residues. The junction had 11 bases not matched to a gene; V was cut back by 5 bases and J by 11 bases. The CDR3 bases are TGTGCCAGCAGTGTTGGGGGGGTCCATGAGCAGTATTTT. Translated: CASSVGGVHEQYF.

On this clonotype: This CDR3 fails to terminate in the conserved phenylalanine or tryptophan, so it likely reflects a read error. The limits of the CDR3 on the DNA are not certain, so only TCRdb's listed CDR3 is given. V and J are TRBV7-3 and TRBJ2-3; the table's D gene call, TRBD1, was not cross checked with the DNA. The CDR3 spans 13 amino acids, including both terminal residues. The V gene's germline CDR1 is SGHTA and CDR2 FQGTGA. CDR3 protein: CASGAGGTGTEYL.

CDR3 in amino acids: CASSSFSGGETQYF. In DNA form, the CDR3 reads TGTGCCAGCAGCTCCTTTTCGGGAGGTGAGACCCAGTACTTC. The rearrangement uses TRBV7-9 and TRBJ2-5, with TRBD2 identical over 7 bases. The CDR3 loop spans 14 amino acids. V shed 4 bases and J 5 bases; nucleotides not matched to a gene: 7. Germline loops: CDR1 SEHNR, CDR2 FQNEAQ (reference sequence).

About this clonotype: A read error is likely, as this CDR3 ends without the conserved phenylalanine or tryptophan. The DNA is omitted, as the CDR3 cannot be located on it reliably, and the CDR3 follows TCRdb's listing. V gene TRBV2 combines with J gene TRBJ2-2; TRBD1, the table's D call, was not compared with the DNA. The CDR3 is 15 amino acids in total, end residues counted. CDR1 is SNHLY, CDR2 FYNNEI, per germline. The CDR3 region is CASSGGGMHAQFFGP.

The J gene is TRBJ1-2, the V gene TRBV20-1; TRBD1 matches at 8 bases. CDR3 length equals 13 residues. The germline V gene has CDR1 DFQATT and CDR2 SNEGSKA (reference sequence). Trimming cost V 6 bases and J 4 bases; bases outside gene matches: 7. CDR3 sequence reads: CSAPLGQGYGYTF. The CDR3 DNA reads as TGCAGTGCACCCTTAGGACAGGGCTATGGCTACACCTTC.

The chain employs TRBV9 and TRBJ1-6; D not resolved. V gave up 5 bases and J gave up 17 bases, with 23 bases separating them. From germline, CDR1 is SGDLS and CDR2 YYNGEE. This CDR3 has 14 amino acids. The CDR3 nucleotides read TGTGCCAGCAGTGATGAAGCGGGGAACACCGGGGTCCACTTT. Encoded protein: CASSDEAGNTGVHF.

In regard to this clonotype: No DNA is shown, since the ends of the CDR3 on it are uncertain; the CDR3 is the one TCRdb lists. CDR3 loop: CASSWGEGSNYVYTF. The rearrangement joins TRBV15 to TRBJ1-2. CDR1 and CDR2 from the germline V gene are LNHNV and YYDKDF (reference sequence). The CDR3 has 15 residues if both end residues are counted.

In nucleotides, the CDR3 is TGTGCCAGCAGCTTAGCGGGGGGTCCCGCTGCGGAGTATTTT. As protein: CASSLAGGPAAEYF. The rearrangement uses TRBV7-2 and TRBJ2-3, with D tentatively TRBD2 (6 bases). V lost 0 bases and J 13 bases, leaving 17 bases between the germline ends. This CDR3 contains 14 residues. Germline assignment: CDR1 SGHTA and CDR2 FQGNSA.

This sequence joins TRBV9 and TRBJ2-5, with D perhaps TRBD2 (5 bases). V was pared by 3 bases and J by 12 bases, with 24 bases between. Germline V lookup: CDR1 SGDLS, CDR2 YYNGEE. The CDR3 length is 15 residues. As DNA, the CDR3 is TGTGCCAGCAGCGCAGAGGACTCTCCCCTGGAGAACAAGTACTTC. It codes for CASSAEDSPLENKYF.

This clonotype has a handful of counts. V gene TRBV2 combines with J gene TRBJ1-3, with 7 nucleotides matching TRBD1. The V segment lost 6 bases and the J segment 2 bases; nucleotides outside the gene matches: 1. Germline loops: CDR1 SNHLY, CDR2 FYNNEI. This CDR3 is built from 13 residues. CDR3 region: CASRTGAGNTIYF. As DNA, the CDR3 is TGTGCCAGCAGAACAGGGGCTGGAAACACCATATATTTT.

The chain carries TRBV10-3 and TRBJ2-1, with 11 bases aligning to TRBD2. The ends lost 6 bases at V and 4 bases at J; junction bases unmatched: 2. This CDR3 contains 14 residues. The germline CDR1 and CDR2 sequences are ENHRY and SYGVKD. The CDR3 protein is CAIRRTSGYNEQFF. The CDR3 nucleotides are TGTGCCATCAGGCGGACTAGCGGGTACAATGAGCAGTTCTTC.

The count of this clonotype is one. V usage is TRBV7-2 and J usage is TRBJ2-1; 8 nucleotides align to TRBD2. V lost 2 bases, J lost 13 bases, and 16 bases stayed unmatched. Looked up from germline, CDR1 is SGHTA and CDR2 is FQGNSA. The CDR3 sequence is 16 residues long. CDR3 in amino acids: CASSLQGGGGREDQFF. The CDR3 DNA reads TGTGCCAGCAGCTTACAAGGAGGCGGGGGGAGGGAGGATCAGTTCTTC. Full variable domain (rest looked up from reference TRBV7-2 and TRBJ2-1): GAGVSQSPSNKVTEKGKDVELRCDPISGHTALYWYRQSLGQGLEFLIYFQGNSAPDKSGLPSDRFSAERTGGSVSTLTIQRTQQEDSAVYLCASSLQGGGGREDQFFGPGTRLTVL.

The V call is TRBV7-9, the J call TRBJ2-5; D is possibly TRBD1 (5 bases). The CDR3 loop spans 13 amino acids. V lost 10 bases and J 12 bases, leaving 24 bases between the germline ends. Germline CDR1 reads SEHNR; CDR2 reads FQNEAQ (reference sequence). The CDR3 here is CATRVPAEEKKYF. CDR3 nucleotides: TGTGCCACCAGGGTACCTGCAGAGGAGAAGAAGTACTTC. Drawing the rest from reference TRBV7-9 and TRBJ2-5, the complete variable domain is DTGVSQNPRHKITKRGQNVTFRCDPISEHNRLYWYRQTLGQGPEFLTYFQNEAQLEKSRLLSDRFSAERPKGSFSTLEIQRTEQGDSAMYLCATRVPAEEKKYFGPGTRLLVL.

This clonotype was observed once. The CDR3 ends on some other residue instead of the conserved phenylalanine or tryptophan, so this is likely a read error. Because the CDR3's place on the DNA is in doubt, the DNA is left out and the CDR3 is given as listed by TCRdb. This chain connects TRBV2 to TRBJ1-6. The CDR3 adds up to 15 amino acids, both ends counted. From germline, CDR1 is SNHLY and CDR2 FYNNEI. The CDR3 here is CASSDAYSNQPQHHG.

The genes are TRBV11-3 and TRBJ2-5, with 7 bases lining up with TRBD1. Trimming at V came to 0 bases and at J to 6 bases, leaving 4 bases not matched to a gene. The CDR3 runs to 14 residues. In germline, CDR1 is SGHNT, CDR2 YENEEA. The CDR3 loop reads CASSLERTGKTQYF. CDR3 nucleotide sequence: TGTGCCAGCAGCTTAGAGCGGACAGGCAAGACCCAGTACTTC.

Only one count was recorded for this clonotype. V is TRBV9 and J is TRBJ1-1; perhaps TRBD1 as D (6 bases). Germline CDR1 and CDR2: SGDLS and YYNGEE. The ends were cut back, 4 bases at V and 11 bases at J, with 24 bases in the middle. The CDR3 consists of 15 residues. CDR3 region: CASSLDGQRTDTAFF. The DNA for the CDR3 is TGTGCCAGCAGCTTAGATGGGCAGAGGACAGATACGGCTTTCTTT.

The J gene is TRBJ2-7, the V gene TRBV7-9; D is perhaps TRBD1 (6 bases). Germline values: CDR1 SEHNR, CDR2 FQNEAQ (reference sequence). The germline V and J ends were trimmed by 5 bases and 11 bases, with 19 bases remaining between them. The CDR3 is made up of 13 amino acids. CDR3 region: CASSQGSSFSKYV. The CDR3 bases are TGTGCCAGCAGCCAGGGGAGCTCATTCAGCAAGTACGTC.

The chain joins TRBV7-9 to TRBJ1-2; a possible D gene is TRBD1 (6 bases). The CDR3 has 14 residues. Germline V gene sequence: CDR1 SEHNR, CDR2 FQNEAQ (reference sequence). V was shortened by 5 bases and J by 2 bases, with 12 bases between the two germline ends. CDR3 coding DNA: TGTGCCAGCAGCCCACAGGGTGCCAACTATGGCTACACCTTC. Its protein is CASSPQGANYGYTF.

Regarding this clonotype: Without the conserved terminal phenylalanine or tryptophan, this CDR3 likely stems from a read error. The DNA is left out, because the CDR3 cannot be placed on it with certainty; the CDR3 is given as TCRdb lists it. The V and J genes are TRBV7-9 and TRBJ2-1; TRBD2 was called by the table and not checked on the DNA. The CDR3 has 13 residues if both end residues are counted. Per the germline V gene, CDR1 is SEHNR and CDR2 is FQNEAQ (reference sequence). The CDR3 loop is CASSFLTSGGHDY.

This clonotype has more than one count but fewer than ten. This CDR3 is missing its conserved last phenylalanine or tryptophan, likely due to a read error. No DNA is shown, since the ends of the CDR3 on it are uncertain; the CDR3 is the one TCRdb lists. V and J are TRBV7-9 and TRBJ2-3; TRBD2, as called in the table, went unchecked against the DNA. Germline V gene lookup returns CDR1 SEHNR and CDR2 FQNEAQ (reference sequence). The CDR3 has 12 amino acids, counting both end residues. The CDR3: CASSFRRSGGSD.

Comments on this clonotype: A junction boundary mismatches the germline segment, possibly from a read error. V and J are TRBV7-9 and TRBJ2-3; D possibly corresponds to TRBD2 (5 bases). This CDR3 is 14 amino acids long. Germline CDR1 reads SEHNR; CDR2 reads FQNEAQ (reference sequence). CDR3: CASSFLGGPDTEYF. CDR3 DNA sequence: TGTGCCAGCAGCTTCCTAGGAGGTCCCGATACGGAGTATTTT.